These 31 T cell receptor beta chains were all obtained from the same sample, sequenced in a study of blood T cell repertoires in COVID-19 (dated by TCRdb to 2020 to 2021). Receptors were amplified or captured by the immunoSEQ multiplex PCR assay. What TCRdb holds here is the immuneACCESS table cut down to in-frame rearrangements. Part of the clones is not present; checked against another copy, under half of the missing clones reflect an unresolved V gene, and the others are unexplained. Within this sample are a few hundred thousand clones, with 85% to 90% of them counted one time only. Over 4% of the sample is in the top ten clones. Material for sequencing was peripheral blood. The receptors come from a woman aged 55 to 70 with COVID-19, enrolled during active disease.

The CDR3, as DNA: TGTGCCAGCTCGGTCGGGACACCGAACACTGAAGCTTTCTTT. It specifies CASSVGTPNTEAFF. This rearrangement joins TRBV4-2 to TRBJ1-1, with a tentative D call TRBD1 (6 bases). The CDR3 is made up of 14 amino acids. Germline V lookup: CDR1 LGHNA, CDR2 YNFKEQ. V lost 8 bases and J 1 base, leaving 14 bases between the germline ends.

The chain joins TRBV10-3 to TRBJ2-7; TRBD2 matches at 8 bases. Germline V lookup: CDR1 ENHRY, CDR2 SYGVKD. The J segment lost 3 bases and the V segment lost 5 bases, leaving 6 bases of the junction unmatched. The CDR3 totals 14 residues. CDR3 nucleotide sequence: TGTGCCATCAGTAGAACGGGACTAGTCTACGAGCAGTACTTC. Residues: CAISRTGLVYEQYF.

Of note for this clone: Other DNA variants within this sample encode the same CDR3. The chain has TRBV5-1 and TRBJ1-2; 7 bases line up with TRBD1. With 5 bases clipped from V and 0 bases from J, the junction kept 4 bases outside the gene matches. Germline CDR1 SGHRS, CDR2 YFSETQ. The CDR3 has 14 amino acids. The CDR3 nucleotides are TGCGCCAGCAGTCGGGACAGCCCTAACTATGGCTACACCTTC. It specifies CASSRDSPNYGYTF.

This sequence joins TRBV6-5 and TRBJ2-7; D may be TRBD1 (6 bases). The CDR3 length is 13 residues. Trimming stripped 8 bases from V and 2 bases from J, with 13 bases between. The germline CDR1 and CDR2 sequences are MNHEY and SVGAGI. This CDR3 is CASGRQETYEQYF. In nucleotides, the CDR3 is TGTGCCAGCGGGAGACAGGAGACCTACGAGCAGTACTTC.

This chain links TRBV28 with TRBJ1-4; D is unresolved. The CDR3 extends over 12 amino acids. Germline V lookup: CDR1 MDHEN, CDR2 SYDVKM. Trimming pared 2 bases from V and 7 bases from J, leaving 5 bases between. CDR3 region: CASSLMREKLFF. CDR3 bases: TGTGCCAGCAGTTTAATGCGTGAAAAACTGTTTTTT.

The chain has TRBV7-2 and TRBJ1-5, with 8 bases that match TRBD1. Germline V gene data show CDR1 as SGHTA and CDR2 as FQGNSA. V lost 4 bases to trimming and J lost 2 bases; unmatched junction nucleotides: 13. The CDR3 contains 18 residues. The CDR3 nucleotides are TGTGCCAGCAGCTCCGGGACAGGATATATTCGCGGCAATCAGCCCCAGCATTTT. Encoded protein: CASSSGTGYIRGNQPQHF.

The chain links TRBV11-3 to TRBJ2-3, with 11 positions matching TRBD2. V was clipped by 5 bases and J by 3 bases; unmatched bases: 4. CDR1 is SGHNT and CDR2 is YENEEA in the germline V gene. CDR3 length equals 15 residues. CDR3 sequence: CASSVTSGITDTQYF. CDR3 sequence (DNA): TGTGCCAGCAGCGTGACTAGCGGGATAACAGATACGCAGTATTTT.

This chain joins TRBV18 and TRBJ1-5; 7 bases align to TRBD1. The CDR3 covers 16 residues. Germline trimming cut 3 bases from V and 1 base from J; bases unmatched to any gene: 6. Germline V CDR1 and CDR2: KGHSH, LQKENI. CDR3 in DNA: TGTGCCAGCTCACCGGAGCAGACAGGGAGCAATCAGCCCCAGCATTTT. Protein: CASSPEQTGSNQPQHF.

The table lists this clone with a few counts. V is TRBV9 and J is TRBJ2-4, with D maybe TRBD2 (6 bases). The CDR3 covers 18 residues. In germline, CDR1 is SGDLS, CDR2 YYNGEE. V shed 2 bases and J shed 1 base, with 19 bases lying between them. CDR3 bases: TGTGCCAGCAGCGTCGGTGGGACTCCTAACAATGCCAAAAACATTCAGTACTTC. Residues: CASSVGGTPNNAKNIQYF.

This chain connects TRBV19 to TRBJ2-4; 7 bases agree with TRBD2. Germline assignment: CDR1 LNHDA and CDR2 SQIVND (reference sequence). Germline trimming cut 5 bases from V and 0 bases from J; bases unmatched to any gene: 7. The CDR3 has 16 residues. The CDR3 sequence is CASSDLADLAKNIQYF. In DNA, the CDR3 is TGTGCCAGTAGTGATCTAGCGGACCTAGCCAAAAACATTCAGTACTTC.

This chain uses TRBV28 with TRBJ2-5, with unresolved D. Germline loops: CDR1 MDHEN, CDR2 SYDVKM. The V end was cut by 3 bases, the J end by 0 bases, with 5 bases between. The CDR3 covers 13 residues. The CDR3, as DNA: TGTGCCAGCAGTTTGGCAGACCAAGAGACCCAGTACTTC. Translation: CASSLADQETQYF.

The genes are TRBV18 and TRBJ2-1; the match to TRBD2 covers 12 bases. From germline, CDR1 is KGHSH and CDR2 LQKENI. The CDR3 length is 16 residues. With V trimmed by 3 bases and J by 6 bases, 6 bases remained unmatched. The CDR3: CASSPRTSGTGNEQFF. In nucleotides, the CDR3 is TGTGCCAGCTCACCGCGGACTAGCGGGACGGGCAATGAGCAGTTCTTC.

The rearrangement joins TRBV5-6 to TRBJ1-2, with 7 bases that match TRBD1. CDR3 length equals 14 residues. The V and J ends lost 5 bases and 3 bases, in that order; junction bases with no gene match: 7. Germline V CDR1 and CDR2: SGHDT, YYEEEE. CDR3 DNA: TGTGCCAGCAGACATGGACAGGCCTACTATGGCTACACCTTC. Translation gives CASRHGQAYYGYTF. Complete variable domain (other parts from reference TRBV5-6 and TRBJ1-2): DAGVTQSPTHLIKTRGQQVTLRCSPKSGHDTVSWYQQALGQGPQFIFQYYEEEERQRGNFPDRFSGHQFPNYSSELNVNALLLGDSALYLCASRHGQAYYGYTFGSGTRLTVV.

This clone showed up just once. The chain couples TRBV7-8 to TRBJ2-7; possibly TRBD2 for D (6 bases). Looked up from germline, CDR1 is SGHVS and CDR2 is FQNEAQ. Trimming took off 5 bases at V and 1 base at J, with 12 bases between the two ends. The CDR3 extends over 14 amino acids. The CDR3 sequence is CASSPRLVSYEQYF. The CDR3 nucleotides read TGTGCCAGCAGCCCAAGACTAGTGTCCTACGAGCAGTACTTC.

The rearrangement links TRBV4-2 to TRBJ2-3, with D tentatively TRBD2 (7 bases). Germline CDR1 LGHNA, CDR2 YNFKEQ. The CDR3 length is 12 residues. Trimming cost V 4 bases and J 8 bases, with 10 bases left between them. This chain's CDR3 is CASSLGGGTQYF. CDR3 bases: TGTGCCAGCAGCCTAGGGGGGGGTACGCAGTATTTT.

The V and J genes are TRBV5-5 and TRBJ2-1, with 10 bases lining up with TRBD2. Looked up from germline, CDR1 is SGHKS and CDR2 is YYEKEE (reference sequence). This CDR3 spans 16 amino acids. Trimming took 4 bases from V and 7 from J; bases not matched to a gene: 11. The CDR3 nucleotides are TGTGCCAGCAGCCTACGTGAGCGGGAGGGTGGGAATGAGCAGTTCTTC. As protein: CASSLREREGGNEQFF.

The V gene is TRBV2, the J gene TRBJ1-5, with D possibly TRBD1 on 5 matching bases. CDR1 and CDR2 from the germline V gene are SNHLY and FYNNEI. The CDR3 has 14 residues. The ends were cut back, 6 bases at V and 2 bases at J, with 11 bases in the middle. As DNA, the CDR3 is TGTGCCAGCAGGAGGAGGGGCGGCAATCAGCCCCAGCATTTT. As protein: CASRRRGGNQPQHF.

This chain connects TRBV28 to TRBJ2-7; TRBD1 is a possible D gene (6 bases). V was pared by 5 bases and J by 6 bases, with 14 bases between. The V gene's germline CDR1 is MDHEN and CDR2 SYDVKM. The CDR3 has 13 amino acids. The CDR3 coding sequence is TGTGCCAGCAGTCCCAACAGGGTTCGCGAGCAGTACTTC. Translating it yields CASSPNRVREQYF. The variable domain in full, completed from reference TRBV28 and TRBJ2-7, reads DVKVTQSSRYLVKRTGEKVFLECVQDMDHENMFWYRQDPGLGLRLIYFSYDVKMKEKGDIPEGYSVSREKKERFSLILESASTNQTSMYLCASSPNRVREQYFGPGTRLTVT.

The genes are TRBV15 and TRBJ2-5; D is perhaps TRBD1 (5 bases). The ends were cut back, 3 bases at V and 4 bases at J, with 15 bases in the middle. The V gene's germline CDR1 is LNHNV and CDR2 YYDKDF (reference sequence). The CDR3 covers 15 residues. In nucleotides, the CDR3 is TGTGCCACCAGCAGCCAAGGGGAACTAAGAGAGACCCAGTACTTC. Amino acid sequence: CATSSQGELRETQYF.

The CDR3 nucleotides are TGTGCCAGCAGGACCTCAGGCGCTAACTATGGCTACACCTTC. Its translation is CASRTSGANYGYTF. The chain links TRBV28 to TRBJ1-2; D remains unclear. This CDR3 comprises 14 residues. Germline CDR1 MDHEN, CDR2 SYDVKM. Trimming removed 6 bases at V and 0 bases at J, with 11 bases between.

V and J are TRBV7-9 and TRBJ1-6, with 9 bases that match TRBD1. CDR1 SEHNR and CDR2 FQNEAQ come from the germline V gene (reference sequence). Losses at the gene ends were 3 bases for V and 4 bases for J; bases not matched to a gene: 4. The CDR3 consists of 16 residues. CDR3: CASSFQTGGYNSPLHF. CDR3 DNA sequence: TGTGCCAGCAGCTTCCAGACAGGGGGTTATAATTCACCCCTCCACTTT.

The CDR3: CASRLAGVGDTQYF. As DNA, the CDR3 is TGTGCCAGCAGGTTAGCGGGAGTGGGAGATACGCAGTATTTT. V gene TRBV25-1 combines with J gene TRBJ2-3; TRBD2 aligns across 9 bases. This CDR3 region has 14 residues. With V trimmed by 6 bases and J by 5 bases, 6 bases remained unmatched. The germline CDR1 and CDR2 sequences are MGHDK and SYGVNS.

A single count supports this clone. The chain carries TRBV28 and TRBJ2-2; 9 nucleotides match TRBD1. V was clipped by 7 bases and J by 6 bases; unmatched bases: 9. Per germline, CDR1 MDHEN and CDR2 SYDVKM. CDR3 length: 15 residues. The CDR3 bases are TGTGCCAGCAAAGTATTGGGACAGGGTGCCGGGGAGCTGTTTTTT. Residues: CASKVLGQGAGELFF.

The V gene is TRBV7-6, the J gene TRBJ1-1, with 7 bases that match TRBD1. The V and J ends lost 1 base and 5 bases, in that order; junction bases with no gene match: 4. Germline-derived CDR1 and CDR2 are SGHVS and FNYEAQ. The CDR3 spans 14 residues. Here the CDR3 reads CASSLDRGGTEAFF. The CDR3 coding sequence is TGTGCCAGCAGCTTAGACAGGGGCGGAACTGAAGCTTTCTTT.

The chain joins TRBV3-1 (or the pseudogene TRBV3-2) to TRBJ1-5; TRBD1 might be the D (5 bases). The CDR3 covers 17 residues. The germline V gene has CDR1 LGHDT and CDR2 YNNKEL (reference sequence). Between the trimmed V and J ends, which lost 0 bases and 0 bases, there was a span of 12 bases. The CDR3: CASSQDSGGYSNQPQHF. The CDR3 nucleotides read TGTGCCAGCAGCCAAGATTCGGGGGGATATAGCAATCAGCCCCAGCATTTT.

V gene TRBV24-1 combines with J gene TRBJ2-1, with a possible D match to TRBD1 (6 bases). Per the germline V gene, CDR1 is KGHDR and CDR2 is SFDVKD. V dropped 6 bases and J dropped 7 bases, with 15 bases sitting between them. This CDR3 spans 14 amino acids. In DNA, the CDR3 is TGTGCCACCAGTACGCGACAGGTTGGTAATGAGCAGTTCTTC. Its protein product is CATSTRQVGNEQFF.

With respect to this clone: Other DNA sequences within the sample encode an identical CDR3. CDR3 in amino acids: CASSLGLAGNEQFF. Written as DNA, the CDR3 is TGTGCCAGCAGCCTGGGACTAGCGGGAAATGAGCAGTTCTTC. The rearrangement uses TRBV5-4 and TRBJ2-1; the match to TRBD2 covers 13 bases. CDR1 and CDR2 from the germline V gene are SGHNT and YYREEE (reference sequence). V lost 4 bases and J lost 7; bases outside the gene matches: 2. The CDR3 runs 14 residues.

V is TRBV28 and J is TRBJ2-5; a weak D match, TRBD1 (6 bases). V was clipped by 6 bases and J by 5 bases, with 13 bases between them. This CDR3 spans 13 amino acids. The germline V gene encodes CDR1 MDHEN and CDR2 SYDVKM. Here the CDR3 reads CASRLQRGETQYF. The CDR3 coding sequence is TGTGCCAGCAGGTTACAGAGGGGGGAGACCCAGTACTTC.

The chain links TRBV27 to TRBJ1-2; no reliable D call. The CDR3 extends over 13 amino acids. Trimming took off 2 bases at V and 5 bases at J, with 9 bases between the two ends. Germline assignment: CDR1 MNHEY and CDR2 SMNVEV (reference sequence). The CDR3 spells CASSLGLEYGYTF. As DNA, the CDR3 is TGTGCCAGCAGTTTAGGTCTAGAGTATGGCTACACCTTC.

The V gene is TRBV7-3, the J gene TRBJ1-2; 7 bases are a match to TRBD1. CDR3 size: 14 residues. Germline-derived CDR1 and CDR2 are SGHTA and FQGTGA. With V trimmed by 0 bases and J by 8 bases, 6 bases remained unmatched. The CDR3 loop reads CASSLTRQGDGYTF. In nucleotides, the CDR3 is TGTGCCAGCAGCTTAACGAGGCAGGGGGACGGCTACACCTTC.

The V call is TRBV4-1, the J call TRBJ1-1; D remains ambiguous. The germline gives CDR1 MGHRA, CDR2 YSYEKL. The CDR3 totals 14 residues. Between the trimmed V and J ends, which lost 1 base and 3 bases, there was a span of 9 bases. DNA of the CDR3: TGCGCCAGCAGCCAAGCAGGTTTTTACACTGAAGCTTTCTTT. Amino acids: CASSQAGFYTEAFF.